One sample yielded the 13 T cell receptor beta chains listed below, sequenced in a study of blood T cell repertoires in COVID-19. The repertoire was sequenced with immunoSEQ multiplex PCR; TCRdb's copy has only in-frame clones and lacks some. The repertoire includes about 84,000 clones, over 70% of them detected once, and 30% to 45% sits in the top ten. The material sequenced was peripheral blood. These receptors all stem from an elderly man with active or convalescent COVID-19.

The chain employs TRBV11-2 and TRBJ1-3; D unresolved. The germline CDR1 and CDR2 sequences are SGHAT and FQNNGV. The CDR3 is 14 amino acids. Trimming removed 2 bases at V and 0 bases at J, with 5 bases between. The CDR3 here is CASSLTDSGNTIYF. CDR3 nucleotides: TGTGCCAGCAGCTTAACAGACTCTGGAAACACCATATATTTT.

The chain recombines TRBV4-1 with TRBJ2-1; 10 bases map to TRBD2. V was pared by 1 base and J by 10 bases, with 10 bases of the junction left unmatched. The CDR3 contains 16 residues. Germline V gives CDR1 MGHRA, CDR2 YSYEKL. In DNA, the CDR3 is TGCGCCAGCAGCCAAGTTAGGAGCGGGGGGGGTACGGAGCAGTTCTTC. It specifies CASSQVRSGGGTEQFF.

The chain couples TRBV3-1 (or the pseudogene TRBV3-2) to TRBJ2-7; possible D gene TRBD1, 5 bases. CDR1 is LGHDT, CDR2 YNNKEL, per germline (reference sequence). The V end lost 3 bases, the J end lost 3 bases, and 9 bases lay between the germline ends. There are 13 residues in the CDR3. CDR3 DNA sequence: TGTGCCAGCAGCCAGATCGACAGCTACGAGCAGTACTTC. Translating gives CASSQIDSYEQYF.

The chain uses TRBV5-5 and TRBJ2-3; 10 bases agree with TRBD2. The germline CDR1 and CDR2 sequences are SGHKS and YYEKEE (reference sequence). The CDR3 runs 17 residues. V lost 0 bases and J lost 3; bases outside the gene matches: 7. The CDR3 sequence: CASSLGSSGGRTDTQYF. CDR3 nucleotides: TGTGCCAGCAGCTTGGGCTCTAGCGGGGGAAGGACAGATACGCAGTATTTT.

DNA of the CDR3: TGTGCCAGCAGAAAACCGACGCCCGGAGGTTACGCTAACTATGGCTACACCTTC. Protein: CASRKPTPGGYANYGYTF. J is TRBJ1-2 and V is TRBV7-9, with no clear D. V lost 6 bases and J 0 bases, leaving 23 bases between the germline ends. Germline V gene lookup returns CDR1 SEHNR and CDR2 FQNEAQ (reference sequence). This CDR3 spans 18 amino acids.

The chain is built from TRBV11-1 and TRBJ1-1; perhaps TRBD1 as D (5 bases). The germline V and J ends were trimmed by 5 bases and 1 base, with 14 bases remaining between them. The CDR3 spans 15 residues. Looked up from germline, CDR1 is SGHAT and CDR2 is FQDESV (reference sequence). This CDR3 reads CASSPSRDSNTEAFF. DNA for the CDR3: TGTGCCAGCAGCCCCTCTCGGGACTCGAACACTGAAGCTTTCTTT.

V is TRBV28 and J is TRBJ1-5; D uncertain. Trimming cost V 6 bases and J 2 bases, with 14 bases left between them. Germline values: CDR1 MDHEN, CDR2 SYDVKM. The CDR3 has 15 residues. CDR3 region: CASSPEARGNQPQHF. In DNA form, the CDR3 reads TGTGCCAGCAGCCCAGAGGCCCGCGGCAATCAGCCCCAGCATTTT.

This rearrangement joins TRBV28 to TRBJ1-1; D is ambiguous. Trimming shortened V by 6 bases and J by 0 bases, and 20 bases separated the two germline ends. This CDR3 has 17 residues. Germline CDR1 reads MDHEN; CDR2 reads SYDVKM. CDR3 sequence reads: CASSPPRGGKMNTEAFF. CDR3 nucleotide sequence: TGTGCCAGCAGCCCCCCGCGCGGCGGAAAAATGAACACTGAAGCTTTCTTT.

This clone showed up just once. The chain couples TRBV24-1 to TRBJ2-2; possibly TRBD1 for D (7 bases). Deletions cut 7 bases from V and 3 bases from J, with 14 bases between. Germline V gene sequence: CDR1 KGHDR, CDR2 SFDVKD. The CDR3 sequence is 15 residues long. The CDR3 loop reads CATSQGGRDTGELFF. DNA for the CDR3: TGTGCCACCAGCCAGGGGGGTCGAGACACCGGGGAGCTGTTTTTT.

This chain connects TRBV18 to TRBJ2-3; D gene ambiguous. There are 15 residues in the CDR3. The germline gives CDR1 KGHSH, CDR2 LQKENI. V dropped 6 bases and J dropped 1 base, with 14 bases sitting between them. The CDR3 DNA is TGTGCCAGCTCGCGGTCGGCGTATCGCACAGATACGCAGTATTTT. Protein product: CASSRSAYRTDTQYF.

The chain couples TRBV29-1 to TRBJ1-3; D is unclear. V lost 1 base, J lost 2 bases, and 12 bases lay in between. The CDR3 is 15 amino acids. Germline CDR1 is SQVTM and CDR2 is ANQGSEA. The chain's CDR3 is CSVEGFGGAGNTIYF. The CDR3 bases are TGCAGCGTTGAAGGTTTTGGCGGTGCTGGAAACACCATATATTTT.

The chain is built from TRBV13 and TRBJ1-2; 9 bases are shared with TRBD1. The junction had 17 bases not matched to a gene; V was cut back by 4 bases and J by 8 bases. This CDR3 spans 17 amino acids. The germline V gene encodes CDR1 PRHDT and CDR2 FYEKMQ (reference sequence). CDR3 loop: CASSSDLGVTGGAGYTF. Here the CDR3 DNA reads TGTGCCAGCAGCTCCGACTTGGGGGTTACAGGGGGCGCGGGCTACACCTTC. Full variable domain (rest looked up from reference TRBV13 and TRBJ1-2): AAGVIQSPRHLIKEKRETATLKCYPIPRHDTVYWYQQGPGQDPQFLISFYEKMQSDKGSIPDRFSAQQFSDYHSELNMSSLELGDSALYFCASSSDLGVTGGAGYTFGSGTRLTVV.

This clone has a single count. The chain joins TRBV3-1 (or the pseudogene TRBV3-2) to TRBJ2-5; 8 bases agree with TRBD2. From germline, CDR1 is LGHDT and CDR2 YNNKEL (reference sequence). This CDR3 is built from 16 residues. Germline trimming cut 0 bases from V and 1 base from J; bases unmatched to any gene: 4. The CDR3 bases are TGTGCCAGCAGCCAAGAGCGGGGGGACTCCCAAGAGACCCAGTACTTC. This translates into CASSQERGDSQETQYF.